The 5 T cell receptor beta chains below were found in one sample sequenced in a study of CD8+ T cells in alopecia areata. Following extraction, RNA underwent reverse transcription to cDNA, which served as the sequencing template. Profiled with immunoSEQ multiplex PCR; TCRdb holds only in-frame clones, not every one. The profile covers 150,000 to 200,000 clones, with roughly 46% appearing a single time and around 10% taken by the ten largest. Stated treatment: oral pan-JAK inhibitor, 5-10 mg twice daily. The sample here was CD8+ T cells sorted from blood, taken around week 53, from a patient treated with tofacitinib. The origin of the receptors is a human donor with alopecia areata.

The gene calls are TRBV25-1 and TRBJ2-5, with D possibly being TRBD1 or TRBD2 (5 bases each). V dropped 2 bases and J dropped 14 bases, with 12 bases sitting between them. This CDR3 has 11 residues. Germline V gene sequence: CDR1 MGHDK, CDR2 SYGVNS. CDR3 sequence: CASSERGVTYF. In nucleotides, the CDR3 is TGTGCCAGCAGTGAACGAGGGGTGACTTACTTC.

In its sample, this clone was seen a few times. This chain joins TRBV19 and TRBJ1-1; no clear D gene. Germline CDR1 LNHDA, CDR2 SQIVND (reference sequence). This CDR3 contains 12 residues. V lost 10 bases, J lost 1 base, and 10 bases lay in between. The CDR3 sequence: CATLVGNTEAFF. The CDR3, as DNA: TGTGCCACCTTGGTGGGGAACACTGAAGCTTTCTTT. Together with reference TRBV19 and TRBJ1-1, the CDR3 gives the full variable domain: DGGITQSPKYLFRKEGQNVTLSCEQNLNHDAMYWYRQDPGQGLRLIYYSQIVNDFQKGDIAEGYSVSREKKESFPLTVTSAQKNPTAFYLCATLVGNTEAFFGQGTRLTVV.

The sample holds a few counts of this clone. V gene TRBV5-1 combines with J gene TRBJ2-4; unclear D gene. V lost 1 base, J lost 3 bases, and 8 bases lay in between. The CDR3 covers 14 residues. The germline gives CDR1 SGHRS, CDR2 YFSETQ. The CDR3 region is CASSLNLGKNIQYF. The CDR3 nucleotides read TGCGCCAGCAGCTTGAACCTAGGCAAAAACATTCAGTACTTC.

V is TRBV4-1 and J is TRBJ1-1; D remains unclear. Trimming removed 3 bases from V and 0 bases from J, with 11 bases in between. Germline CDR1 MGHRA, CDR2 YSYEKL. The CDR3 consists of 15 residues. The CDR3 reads CASSHLSGVNTEAFF. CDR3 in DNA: TGCGCCAGCAGCCATTTGTCCGGGGTGAACACTGAAGCTTTCTTT.

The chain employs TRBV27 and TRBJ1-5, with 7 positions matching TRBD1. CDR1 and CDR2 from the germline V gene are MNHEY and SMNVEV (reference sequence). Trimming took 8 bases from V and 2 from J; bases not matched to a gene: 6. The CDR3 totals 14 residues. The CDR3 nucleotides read TGTGCCAGCGGGGTTACAGGGGGCAATCAGCCCCAGCATTTT. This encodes CASGVTGGNQPQHF.